This TCR beta chain was documented in a study of OX40 agonist ivuxolimab in advanced cancers. At the level of the study: Under the entry rules, prior anti-PD-1, anti-PD-L1 or anti-CTLA-4 therapy was allowed, and roughly 39% had some.

Produced via immunoSEQ multiplex PCR; TCRdb's table is partial and in-frame only. Of about 84,000 clones in the sample, more than 80% were seen once. Findings and limits, study-wide: In a subset of nonresponders, normalized T-cell clonal expansion was also low.

CDR3 size: 16 residues. Germline assignment: CDR1 SGDLS and CDR2 YYNGEE. Trimming took 3 bases from V and 5 from J, leaving 20 bases between them. Regarding this clone: Its cognate antigen is unknown.

Sequenced material: CD4+ or CD8+ T cells sorted from blood, taken in a trial of the OX40 agonist ivuxolimab. This TCR derives from an adult with an advanced solid tumor such as melanoma, head and neck, liver or kidney cancer. This chain connects TRBV9 to TRBJ2-5, with D perhaps TRBD1 (7 bases). The CDR3 here is CASSGQGGGTPETQYF. The DNA of the CDR3 is TGTGCCAGCAGCGGACAGGGTGGGGGGACGCCGGAGACCCAGTACTTC. Using reference TRBV9 and TRBJ2-5 for the parts outside the CDR3, the full variable domain is DSGVTQTPKHLITATGQRVTLRCSPRSGDLSVYWYQQSLDQGLQFLIQYYNGEERAKGNILERFSAQQFPDLHSELNLSSLELGDSALYFCASSGQGGGTPETQYFGPGTRLLVL.